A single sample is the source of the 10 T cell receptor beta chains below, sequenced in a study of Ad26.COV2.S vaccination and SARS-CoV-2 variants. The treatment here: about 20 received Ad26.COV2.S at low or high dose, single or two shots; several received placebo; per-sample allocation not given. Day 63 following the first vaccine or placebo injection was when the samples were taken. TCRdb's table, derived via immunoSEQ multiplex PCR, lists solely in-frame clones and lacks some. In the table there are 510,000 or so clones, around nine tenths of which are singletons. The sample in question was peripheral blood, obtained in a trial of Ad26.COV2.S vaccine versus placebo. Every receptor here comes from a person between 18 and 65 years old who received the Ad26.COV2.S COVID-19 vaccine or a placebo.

CDR3 protein: CASSPTQGRGNDQPQHF. The CDR3 nucleotides are TGTGCCAGCAGTCCAACACAGGGTAGGGGGAACGATCAGCCCCAGCATTTT. V gene TRBV28 combines with J gene TRBJ1-5, with D perhaps matching TRBD1 (6 bases). The CDR3 is 17 residues long. The germline CDR1 and CDR2 sequences are MDHEN and SYDVKM. Trimming cost V 5 bases and J 5 bases, with 22 bases left between them.

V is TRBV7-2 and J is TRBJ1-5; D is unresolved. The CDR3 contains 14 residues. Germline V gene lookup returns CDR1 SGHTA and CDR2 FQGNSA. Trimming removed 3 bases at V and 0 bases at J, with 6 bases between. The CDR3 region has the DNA TGTGCCAGCAGCTTCGGAGTTAGCAATCAGCCCCAGCATTTT. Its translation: CASSFGVSNQPQHF.

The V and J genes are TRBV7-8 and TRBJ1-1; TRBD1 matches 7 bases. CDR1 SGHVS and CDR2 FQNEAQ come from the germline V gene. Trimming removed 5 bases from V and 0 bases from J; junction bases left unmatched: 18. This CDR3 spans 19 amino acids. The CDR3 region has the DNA TGTGCCAGCAGCCTGGGGGGATTAGGACAGGCGGCTTTGAACACTGAAGCTTTCTTT. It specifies CASSLGGLGQAALNTEAFF.

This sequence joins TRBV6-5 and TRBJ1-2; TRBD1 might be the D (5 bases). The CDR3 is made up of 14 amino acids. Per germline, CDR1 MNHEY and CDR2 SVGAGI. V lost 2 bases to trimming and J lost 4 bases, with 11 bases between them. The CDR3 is CASSYAREIYGYTF. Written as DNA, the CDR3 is TGTGCCAGCAGTTACGCCAGGGAGATCTATGGCTACACCTTC.

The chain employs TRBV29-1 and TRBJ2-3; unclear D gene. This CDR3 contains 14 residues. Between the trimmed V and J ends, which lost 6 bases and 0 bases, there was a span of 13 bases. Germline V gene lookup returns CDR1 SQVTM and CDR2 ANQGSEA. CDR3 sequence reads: CSVAPTSSTDTQYF. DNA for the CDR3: TGCAGCGTGGCGCCGACCTCTAGCACAGATACGCAGTATTTT.

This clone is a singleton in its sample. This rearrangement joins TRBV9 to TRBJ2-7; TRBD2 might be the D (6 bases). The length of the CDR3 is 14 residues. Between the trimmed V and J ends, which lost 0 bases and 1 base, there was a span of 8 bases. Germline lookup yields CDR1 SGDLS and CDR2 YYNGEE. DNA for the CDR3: TGTGCCAGCAGCGTAGCGGAGGGATCCTACGAGCAGTACTTC. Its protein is CASSVAEGSYEQYF.

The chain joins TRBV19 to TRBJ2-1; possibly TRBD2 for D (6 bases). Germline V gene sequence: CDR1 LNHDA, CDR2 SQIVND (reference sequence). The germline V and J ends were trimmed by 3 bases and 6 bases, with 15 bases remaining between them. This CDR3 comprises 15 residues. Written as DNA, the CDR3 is TGTGCCAGTAGTATTCCGCCCGGGACTCCCAATGAGCAGTTCTTC. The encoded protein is CASSIPPGTPNEQFF.

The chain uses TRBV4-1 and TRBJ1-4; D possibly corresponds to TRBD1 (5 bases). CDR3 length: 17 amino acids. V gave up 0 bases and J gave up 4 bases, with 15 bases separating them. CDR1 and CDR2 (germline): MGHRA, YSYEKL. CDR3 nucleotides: TGCGCCAGCAGCCAAGAATATACGGGGACTAGTAATGAAAAACTGTTTTTT. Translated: CASSQEYTGTSNEKLFF.

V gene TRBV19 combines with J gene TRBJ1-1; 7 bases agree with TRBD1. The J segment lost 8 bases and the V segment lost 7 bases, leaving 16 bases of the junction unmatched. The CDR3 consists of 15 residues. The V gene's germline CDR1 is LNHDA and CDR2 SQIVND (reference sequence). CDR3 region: CASKRTGLTLEEAFF. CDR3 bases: TGTGCCAGTAAGAGGACAGGCTTGACCCTAGAGGAAGCTTTCTTT.

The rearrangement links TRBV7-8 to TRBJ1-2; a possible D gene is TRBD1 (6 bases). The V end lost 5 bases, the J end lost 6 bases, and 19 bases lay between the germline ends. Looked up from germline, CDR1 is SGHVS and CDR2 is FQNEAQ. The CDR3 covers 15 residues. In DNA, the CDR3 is TGTGCCAGCAGCCTAGGCGGCTGGGGGGCTCATGGCTACACCTTC. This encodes CASSLGGWGAHGYTF.